This TCR beta chain was profiled in a study of T cell responses to AZD1222 COVID-19 vaccine (dated by TCRdb to about 2021). The study in broad terms: AZD1222 recipients with second doses at about 4 weeks or about 12 weeks were pooled, because spike-specific TCR depth and breadth did not differ between schedules. A total of 230 to 250 trial participants underwent TCR sequencing, of whom roughly 210 had received two doses of AZD1222 and around 26 had received two doses of the MenACWY control vaccine. Trial participants were enrolled by age into 18-55, 56-69 and 70-plus year subgroups, with roughly 150, 30 and 60 TCR-sequenced participants respectively.

The CDR3 regions of human TCRbeta chains were subjected to immunosequencing. The published analysis was carried out like this. Repertoire TCRs were matched against a reference library of SARS-CoV-2-specific TCRs generated with the MIRA antigen-specificity platform. Breadth was defined as the fraction of unique TCRs that were SARS-CoV-2-associated. Depth was defined as the fraction of total T cells that were SARS-CoV-2-associated. Using the MIRA data, every spike-specific TCR was mapped to the spike region that the TCR reacted to and assigned to either a CD4 or a CD8 class. Log10-transformed breadth and depth values were compared by one-way ANOVA with Sidak's multiple comparisons tests. TCRdb took this table from immuneACCESS and kept in-frame rearrangements with V and J called. Such tables lack part of the clones; where checked against another copy, unresolved V genes explain under half of the gap, and the rest is unexplained. Clone size and V and J calls were adopted from that table, with D and trimming inferred from the DNA. This sample holds some 90,000 clones; 70% to 90% were observed only once. The ten top clones hold about 19% of the sample.

Beyond this particular receptor, the publication reports: Epitopes outside the regions mutated in the B.1.351 and B.1.1.7 variants were reportedly recognized by nearly half of the unique spike-specific TCRs. Vaccine-associated CD4 TCRs spanned the whole spike protein, with dominant responses in regions 160-218 and 743-854. In the small 56-69-year group, the increase in depth fell short of significance, most likely because of low power. Most participants were white British and females outnumbered males, and the authors suggested that clonal diversity may have been underestimated. Spike-specific TCR breadth and depth rose significantly after two AZD1222 doses compared with day 0 and with MenACWY recipients. Only five to seven AZD1222 recipients were SARS-CoV-2 seropositive at baseline, limiting conclusions about previously exposed vaccinees. Because no day 14 peak-response samples were available, the repertoires could be characterized only after the peak T cell response.

As regards this clone: The clone's antigen remains unknown. Base quality data are lacking; no much larger clone is found one base away.

The time point label, read with the paper, signifies: baseline before first vaccination. Vaccinee samples were obtained from the UK trials COV001 and COV002, which included a single-blind randomized controlled phase 2/3 trial of AZD1222 (ChAdOx1 nCoV-19) in healthy adults. For TCRbeta chain sequencing, PBMC samples were collected from trial participants at day 0 and at day 28 after the second dose. Here the sequenced sample was peripheral blood, taken on day 0 of AZD1222 vaccination. The origin of this receptor is an adult in good health.

The sequenced DNA: TGCGCCAGCAGCTCCCGGACAGGGGGTTCCGAGCAGTACTTC. Its translation is CASSSRTGGSEQYF. Recombination joined TRBV4-3 with TRBJ2-7; 10 central bases correspond to TRBD1. Looking up the germline V gene yields CDR1 LGHNA and CDR2 YSLEER. Measured from the cysteine to the phenylalanine, the CDR3 is 14 residues long. The only DNA kept is the CDR3, 42 bases in frame from the first base. After removal of 5 bases from V and 6 bases from J, the junction retains 7 bases not matched to a gene.